This paragraph covers one T cell receptor (beta chain) sequence. The entry originates in a study of blood T cell repertoires in COVID-19. In the authors' methods: Reference gene primer amplification in the assay estimated nucleated cell counts. Clones were sequenced by immunoSEQ multiplex PCR, and TCRdb holds only the in-frame ones, with some missing. The V and J calls and clone size come from that table; D and trimming were worked out from the DNA. The table records approximately 230,000 clones, about nine tenths of them present only once. Enrollment of patients from Seattle took place during active infection, with longitudinal follow-up. The sequence was collected from a woman in her twenties or thirties with COVID-19, enrolled during active disease. The source material was peripheral blood.

CDR3 protein: CASGGGANEQFF. The DNA for the CDR3 is TGTGCCAGCGGGGGAGGGGCCAATGAGCAGTTCTTC. The V gene is TRBV5-4, the J gene TRBJ2-1; 7 nucleotides match TRBD2. V trimming: 7 bases; J trimming: 6 bases; junction bases outside the gene matches: 4. Germline V CDR1 and CDR2: SGHNT, YYREEE (reference sequence). The CDR3 contains 12 residues.